This T cell receptor (beta chain) was captured by sequencing in a study of cytomegalovirus exposure and HLA in healthy donors. 13 Jbeta primers and 60 Vbeta primers were used for the PCR. Sequenced by immunoSEQ multiplex PCR; TCRdb stores in-frame clones only, minus some. The sample records approximately 74,000 clones, about four fifths being singletons. The CDR3 sequence is 14 residues long. The V and J ends lost 6 bases and 0 bases respectively, with 9 bases between them. Germline V gene lookup returns CDR1 SGHKS and CDR2 YYEKEE (reference sequence). This receptor was identified in a woman in her twenties or thirties in good health and CMV-seronegative. Sequenced material: PBMCs. V and J are TRBV5-5 and TRBJ2-2; D not certain. CDR3 sequence reads: CASIQIANTGELFF. The CDR3, as DNA: TGTGCCAGCATCCAGATCGCGAACACCGGGGAGCTGTTTTTT.